Each of the 20 T cell receptor beta chains below was sequenced from the same sample in a study of cytomegalovirus exposure and HLA in healthy donors. Both 60 Vbeta primers and 13 Jbeta primers went into the PCR. Sequencing used immunoSEQ multiplex PCR; TCRdb keeps in-frame clones, though not all of them. The table includes some 190,000 clones, 75% to 90% detected once. The source material was PBMCs. These receptors all come from a boy aged 2 to 9 in good health and CMV-seronegative.

This rearrangement joins TRBV7-8 to TRBJ1-4; 7 positions agree with TRBD1. The CDR3 has 16 residues. Germline assignment: CDR1 SGHVS and CDR2 FQNEAQ. Germline trimming cut 2 bases from V and 5 bases from J; bases unmatched to any gene: 8. This chain's CDR3 is CASSLSVRDRNEKLFF. In DNA form, the CDR3 reads TGTGCCAGCAGCTTAAGTGTGCGGGACAGAAATGAAAAACTGTTTTTT.

The chain joins TRBV6-4 to TRBJ2-1; 8 bases line up with TRBD2. This CDR3 comprises 16 residues. With V trimmed by 5 bases and J by 1 base, 7 bases remained unmatched. CDR1 and CDR2 from the germline V gene are MRHNA and SNTAGT. As DNA, the CDR3 is TGTGCCAGCAGTCCCCTGGGCGGGGGGTCCTACAATGAGCAGTTCTTC. This gives the protein CASSPLGGGSYNEQFF.

The chain combines TRBV4-1 with TRBJ1-2; 10 bases are shared with TRBD1. Germline V CDR1 and CDR2: MGHRA, YSYEKL. Trimming removed 3 bases from V and 7 bases from J; junction bases left unmatched: 8. CDR3 size: 15 residues. The CDR3 here is CASSQRLGTGVGYTF. The CDR3 DNA is TGCGCCAGCAGCCAGAGACTCGGGACAGGGGTTGGCTACACCTTC.

This chain connects TRBV27 to TRBJ1-6; D gene uncertain. Trimming left V 9 bases short and J 9 bases short, with 15 bases between. The CDR3 spans 13 residues. Germline-derived CDR1 and CDR2 are MNHEY and SMNVEV (reference sequence). CDR3 DNA: TGTGCCAGTAAGGGAGTGGGGTTTTCACCCCTCCACTTT. Amino acid sequence: CASKGVGFSPLHF.

J is TRBJ1-1 and V is TRBV13; D gene ambiguous. The germline V gene encodes CDR1 PRHDT and CDR2 FYEKMQ (reference sequence). Trimming took 0 bases from V and 1 from J, leaving 3 bases between them. This CDR3 region has 13 residues. The CDR3 spells CASSLGGNTEAFF. The CDR3 bases are TGTGCCAGCAGCTTAGGCGGGAACACTGAAGCTTTCTTT.

The chain recombines TRBV19 with TRBJ1-2; TRBD1 might be the D (5 bases). Germline CDR1 and CDR2: LNHDA and SQIVND (reference sequence). There are 14 residues in the CDR3. Trimming took off 0 bases at V and 8 bases at J, with 13 bases between the two ends. The CDR3 DNA reads TGTGCCAGTAGTATAGAGGGACTGGAGCGCGGCTACACCTTC. Translation gives CASSIEGLERGYTF.

The V call is TRBV2, the J call TRBJ1-1; unclear D gene. The length of the CDR3 is 14 residues. V dropped 4 bases and J dropped 0 bases, with 9 bases sitting between them. Germline V gene sequence: CDR1 SNHLY, CDR2 FYNNEI. CDR3 sequence: CASSVTSMNTEAFF. The CDR3 region has the DNA TGTGCCAGCAGTGTAACATCGATGAACACTGAAGCTTTCTTT. Looking up the rest from reference TRBV2 and TRBJ1-1 gives the full variable domain: EPEVTQTPSHQVTQMGQEVILRCVPISNHLYFYWYRQILGQKVEFLVSFYNNEISEKSEIFDDQFSVERPDGSNFTLKIRSTKLEDSAMYFCASSVTSMNTEAFFGQGTRLTVV.

The chain joins TRBV11-2 to TRBJ2-7, with 10 nucleotides matching TRBD2. J gave up 2 bases and V 5 bases, and 15 bases lay outside the gene matches. There are 18 residues in the CDR3. From germline, CDR1 is SGHAT and CDR2 FQNNGV. Written as DNA, the CDR3 is TGTGCCAGCAGCCGGAGTACGCTAACTAGCGGGACAACCTACGAGCAGTACTTC. It encodes CASSRSTLTSGTTYEQYF.

This clone was counted a few times. V and J are TRBV5-6 and TRBJ2-3, with D maybe TRBD1 (6 bases). CDR3 length: 19 residues. V was cut by 0 bases and J by 6 bases, with 26 bases left in between. Germline V lookup: CDR1 SGHDT, CDR2 YYEEEE. DNA of the CDR3: TGTGCCAGCAGCTTGGCCGCGGCCCAAGGGGGTATTAGGGCGGATACGCAGTATTTT. This encodes CASSLAAAQGGIRADTQYF.

This rearrangement joins TRBV6-7 to TRBJ1-4; 8 nucleotides align to TRBD1. TRBV6-7 is known as an ORF, though its function is uncertain. The ends lost 4 bases at V and 6 bases at J; junction bases unmatched: 7. CDR3 size: 15 residues. The CDR3: CASSSRTGRYEKLFF. The CDR3 DNA sequence: TGTGCCAGCAGTTCCCGGACAGGGAGATATGAAAAACTGTTTTTT.

This chain links TRBV28 with TRBJ2-1; possibly TRBD1 for D (6 bases). With 5 bases removed from V and 5 bases from J, the gap between germline ends came to 16 bases. There are 15 residues in the CDR3. Germline V lookup: CDR1 MDHEN, CDR2 SYDVKM. The CDR3 DNA reads as TGTGCCAGCAGTACGCAGGGGTATGTAGACAATGAGCAGTTCTTC. It encodes CASSTQGYVDNEQFF.

With regard to this clone: This sample includes further DNA sequences coding for the same CDR3. V and J are TRBV28 and TRBJ1-5; D uncertain. CDR3 length: 12 amino acids. The V gene lost 3 bases and the J gene lost 7 bases, with 7 bases spanning the gap. Germline CDR1 and CDR2: MDHEN and SYDVKM. CDR3 in DNA: TGTGCCAGCAGTTTTTCGGTACAGCCCCAGCATTTT. Translated, it gives CASSFSVQPQHF.

The rearrangement uses TRBV6-4 and TRBJ1-1, with 7 bases lining up with TRBD1. V lost 3 bases, J lost 4 bases, and 2 bases stayed unmatched. CDR1 is MRHNA and CDR2 is SNTAGT in the germline V gene. The CDR3 extends over 13 amino acids. The CDR3 region is CASSDQGGTEAFF. As DNA, the CDR3 is TGTGCCAGCAGTGATCAGGGGGGCACTGAAGCTTTCTTT.

This clone has only one observation. V usage is TRBV11-2 and J usage is TRBJ1-2, with D tentatively TRBD1 (5 bases). The CDR3 totals 16 residues. The germline gives CDR1 SGHAT, CDR2 FQNNGV. The ends were cut back, 5 bases at V and 7 bases at J, with 23 bases in the middle. The CDR3 region has the DNA TGTGCCAGCAGCCTGAACCCCGGGCCCGACGGGGGTGGCTACACCTTC. Residues: CASSLNPGPDGGGYTF. The whole variable domain, filled in from reference TRBV11-2 and TRBJ1-2, reads EAGVAQSPRYKIIEKRQSVAFWCNPISGHATLYWYQQILGQGPKLLIQFQNNGVVDDSQLPKDRFSAERLKGVDSTLKIQPAKLEDSAVYLCASSLNPGPDGGGYTFGSGTRLTVV.

J is TRBJ2-3 and V is TRBV6-1; 11 bases agree with TRBD2. Germline V gives CDR1 MNHNS, CDR2 SASEGT. This CDR3 has 14 residues. V shed 7 bases and J 3 bases; nucleotides not matched to a gene: 3. The CDR3 DNA is TGTGCCAGCAAAGGACTAGCGGGTACAGATACGCAGTATTTT. Translation gives CASKGLAGTDTQYF.

This clone appeared once. The chain has TRBV5-5 and TRBJ2-5; 8 bases are a match to TRBD2. Germline values: CDR1 SGHKS, CDR2 YYEKEE (reference sequence). CDR3 length equals 14 residues. V gave up 4 bases and J gave up 5 bases; unmatched junction bases: 7. In DNA, the CDR3 is TGTGCCAGCAGCCCCGGGGGGGTCAAGGAGACCCAGTACTTC. This translates into CASSPGGVKETQYF.

J is TRBJ2-4 and V is TRBV10-3, with D possibly TRBD2 on 5 matching bases. Germline CDR1 and CDR2: ENHRY and SYGVKD. Trimming cost V 4 bases and J 11 bases, with 15 bases left between them. The CDR3 runs to 13 residues. CDR3 loop: CAISGSLASVQYF. The CDR3 nucleotides read TGTGCCATCAGTGGTAGCCTAGCCTCCGTTCAGTACTTC.

The V and J genes are TRBV9 and TRBJ1-1, with TRBD1 matching over 8 bases. This CDR3 has 12 residues. Looked up from germline, CDR1 is SGDLS and CDR2 is YYNGEE. Trimming took 3 bases from V and 12 from J; bases not matched to a gene: 7. The CDR3, as DNA: TGTGCCAGCAGCGAGGGGACAGGTGGGCCTTTCTTT. Amino acids: CASSEGTGGPFF.

This clone was seen more than once but under ten times. The chain is built from TRBV5-5 and TRBJ2-7; D possibly corresponds to TRBD1 (6 bases). Germline V gene sequence: CDR1 SGHKS, CDR2 YYEKEE (reference sequence). V lost 2 bases and J lost 3, with 12 bases in between. The CDR3 has 14 residues. The CDR3 nucleotides are TGTGCCAGCAGCTTACTACAGGGTTACTACGAGCAGTACGTC. It codes for CASSLLQGYYEQYV.

The chain employs TRBV28 and TRBJ2-1; 8 bases match TRBD2. Germline loops: CDR1 MDHEN, CDR2 SYDVKM. This CDR3 has 16 amino acids. With V trimmed by 4 bases and J by 1 base, 6 bases remained unmatched. The CDR3 loop is CASSSPIAGSYNEQFF. The CDR3 nucleotides read TGTGCCAGCAGTTCCCCGATAGCGGGGTCCTACAATGAGCAGTTCTTC.